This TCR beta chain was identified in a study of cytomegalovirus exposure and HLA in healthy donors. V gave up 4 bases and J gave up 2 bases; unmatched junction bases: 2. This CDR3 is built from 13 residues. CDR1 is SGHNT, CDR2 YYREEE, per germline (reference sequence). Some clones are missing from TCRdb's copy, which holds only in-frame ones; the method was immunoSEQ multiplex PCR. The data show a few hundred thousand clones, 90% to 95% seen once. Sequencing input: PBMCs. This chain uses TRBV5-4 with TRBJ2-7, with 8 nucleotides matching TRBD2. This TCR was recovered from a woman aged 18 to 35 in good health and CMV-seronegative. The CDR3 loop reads CASSAGGTYEQYF. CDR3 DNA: TGTGCCAGCAGCGCGGGAGGCACCTACGAGCAGTACTTC.